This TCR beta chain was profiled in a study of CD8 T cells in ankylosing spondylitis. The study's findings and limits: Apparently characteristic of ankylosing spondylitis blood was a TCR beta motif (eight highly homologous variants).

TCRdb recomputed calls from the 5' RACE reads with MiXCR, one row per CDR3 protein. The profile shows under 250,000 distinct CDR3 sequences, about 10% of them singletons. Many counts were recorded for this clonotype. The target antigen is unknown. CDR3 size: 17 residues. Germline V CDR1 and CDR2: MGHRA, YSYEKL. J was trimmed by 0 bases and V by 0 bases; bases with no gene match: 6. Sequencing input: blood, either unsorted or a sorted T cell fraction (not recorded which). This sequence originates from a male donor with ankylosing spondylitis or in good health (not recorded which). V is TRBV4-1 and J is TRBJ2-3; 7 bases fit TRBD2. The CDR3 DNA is TGCGCCAGCAGCCAAGAGACTAGCAGCCCTAGCACAGATACGCAGTATTTT. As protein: CASSQETSSPSTDTQYF.